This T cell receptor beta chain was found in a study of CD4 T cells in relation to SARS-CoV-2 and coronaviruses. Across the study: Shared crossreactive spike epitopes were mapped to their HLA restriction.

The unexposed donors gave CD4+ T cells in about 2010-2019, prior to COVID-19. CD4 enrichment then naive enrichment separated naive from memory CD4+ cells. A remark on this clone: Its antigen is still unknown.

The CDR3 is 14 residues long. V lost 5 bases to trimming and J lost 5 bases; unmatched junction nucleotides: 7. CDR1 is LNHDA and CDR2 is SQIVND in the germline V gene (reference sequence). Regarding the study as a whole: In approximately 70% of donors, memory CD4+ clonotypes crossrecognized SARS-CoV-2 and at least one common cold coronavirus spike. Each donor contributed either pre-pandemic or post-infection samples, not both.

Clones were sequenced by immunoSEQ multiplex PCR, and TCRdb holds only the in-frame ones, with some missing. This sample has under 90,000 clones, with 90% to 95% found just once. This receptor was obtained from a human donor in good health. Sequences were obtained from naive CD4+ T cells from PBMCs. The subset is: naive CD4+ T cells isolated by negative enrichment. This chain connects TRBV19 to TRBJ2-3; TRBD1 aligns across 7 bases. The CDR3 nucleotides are TGTGCCAGTAGTTTCGGACAGGTTCGAGATACGCAGTATTTT. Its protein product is CASSFGQVRDTQYF.